This T cell receptor (beta chain) was sequenced during a study of CD8+ T cells in alopecia areata. Study-level points and caveats: An increase in clonality over normal scalp was evident in lesional scalp, especially alopecia totalis/universalis. Whereas mice showed it more clearly, TCR sharing across patients was murkier, possibly because of HLA.

This CDR3 comprises 14 residues. V gave up 2 bases and J gave up 4 bases, with 12 bases separating them. The germline V gene has CDR1 SGDLS and CDR2 YYNGEE. CD4+ and CD8+ T cells were sorted from PBMCs. Sequencing templates came from extracted RNA that was reverse transcribed into cDNA. Using immunoSEQ multiplex PCR, the repertoire was profiled, and TCRdb retains in-frame clones only, with some absent. In the table there are 150,000 to 200,000 clones, around 64% of which are singletons. Regarding this clone: What it recognizes is unknown.

This receptor was taken from a human donor with alopecia areata. The chain joins TRBV9 to TRBJ1-1; no clear D. The sequencing here drew on CD8+ T cells sorted from blood, taken at week 0. The CDR3 spells CASSVTGPPTEAFF. The CDR3 DNA reads as TGTGCCAGCAGCGTTACCGGGCCCCCCACTGAAGCTTTCTTT.